What follows is one TCR beta chain and its context. Antigen specificity is unknown. Nominally healthy donors were sampled, though unrecorded immune exposures were likely. The data originate from a study of cytomegalovirus exposure and HLA in healthy donors. Study-level points and caveats: A previous analysis found most TCR beta V segments productive roughly 87% or roughly 30% of the time. Highly shared variants forming one cluster were likely a sequencing artifact.

Trimming took 1 base from V and 2 from J, leaving 8 bases between them. CDR1 is SGHDN, CDR2 FVKESK, per germline. The CDR3 runs to 14 residues. Amplification used 60 Vbeta primers and 13 Jbeta primers. The table came from immunoSEQ multiplex PCR; TCRdb's copy has only in-frame clones and leaves some out. The top ten hold 2% to 2.5% of the sample, which has 150,000 or so clones, 80% seen once. The rearrangement uses TRBV14 and TRBJ2-5, with unresolved D. The sequence derives from a man aged 45-65 years in good health and CMV-seronegative. Input material: PBMCs. Here the CDR3 reads CASSQGWAQETQYF. CDR3 DNA sequence: TGTGCCAGCAGCCAAGGGTGGGCTCAAGAGACCCAGTACTTC.